This T cell receptor beta chain was obtained from a study of cytomegalovirus exposure and HLA in healthy donors. Overall study findings and caveats: Indistinguishable V segments such as TRBV6-2 and TRBV6-3 were excluded.

Both 60 Vbeta primers and 13 Jbeta primers went into the PCR. Sequencing used immunoSEQ multiplex PCR; TCRdb keeps in-frame clones, though not all of them. The table has around 150,000 clones, more than 65% seen once. As for this clone: Its target is unknown.

This CDR3 contains 13 residues. Germline V CDR1 and CDR2: LGHNA, YSLEER. V was shortened by 1 base and J by 15 bases, with 16 bases between the two germline ends. Material for sequencing was PBMCs. V is TRBV4-3 and J is TRBJ2-1; TRBD1 is a possible D gene (6 bases). The origin of this receptor is a woman in her thirties or forties in good health and CMV-seropositive. The CDR3 nucleotides read TGCGCCAGCAGCCAAGTTACAGGGTACGGCGCGTTCTTC. Its protein product is CASSQVTGYGAFF.